This T cell receptor (beta chain) was profiled in a study of OX40 agonist ivuxolimab in advanced cancers. The CDR3 loop spans 17 amino acids. Unmatched junction bases numbered 10, after V lost 0 bases and J lost 5 bases. The germline CDR1 and CDR2 sequences are MNHEY and SMNVEV (reference sequence). Study results and limitations: Expanded peripheral T cell antigen specificity was not determined.

Concerning this clone: Its specificity is unknown.

TCRdb keeps only in-frame clones here, not all; method: immunoSEQ multiplex PCR. Of some 19,000 clones in the sample, around 90% were seen once. The chain combines TRBV27 with TRBJ2-4; 7 bases map to TRBD2. This TCR derives from an adult with an advanced solid tumor such as melanoma, head and neck, liver or kidney cancer. This material consisted of CD4+ or CD8+ T cells sorted from blood, taken in a trial of the OX40 agonist ivuxolimab. The CDR3 loop reads CASSLSRAGYLENIQYF. CDR3 sequence (DNA): TGTGCCAGCAGTTTATCGAGAGCGGGGTATCTCGAAAACATTCAGTACTTC.